This T cell receptor beta chain was identified in a study of T cells in localized non-small cell lung cancer. Germline lookup yields CDR1 SNHLY and CDR2 FYNNEI. The CDR3 consists of 15 residues. V shed 2 bases and J 5 bases; nucleotides not matched to a gene: 8. TCRdb's copy holds only in-frame clones and misses some; the assay was immunoSEQ multiplex PCR. The profile shows 38,000 or so clones, approximately 81% of them singletons. The rearrangement uses TRBV2 and TRBJ2-7, with TRBD1 identical over 8 bases. Sequencing was performed on peripheral blood mononuclear cells, taken before any cancer treatment. This TCR was sampled from a male donor at least 60 years old with stage II lung adenocarcinoma. In DNA form, the CDR3 reads TGTGCCAGCAGTGAACAGGGGGCCTTTAGAAACGAGCAGTACTTC. This sequence encodes CASSEQGAFRNEQYF.